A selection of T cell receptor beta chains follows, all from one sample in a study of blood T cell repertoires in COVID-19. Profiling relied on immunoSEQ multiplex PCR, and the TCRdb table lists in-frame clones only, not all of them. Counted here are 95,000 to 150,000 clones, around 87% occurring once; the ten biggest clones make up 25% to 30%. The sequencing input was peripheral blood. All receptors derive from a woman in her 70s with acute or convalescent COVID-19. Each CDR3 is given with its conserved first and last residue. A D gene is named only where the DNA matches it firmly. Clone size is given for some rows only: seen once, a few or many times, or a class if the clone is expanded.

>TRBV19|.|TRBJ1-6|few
TGTGCCAGTAGTATAGAACCCGGGACAATTGGGGAACCGGGGTATTCACCCCTCCACTTT
CASSIEPGTIGEPGYSPLHF
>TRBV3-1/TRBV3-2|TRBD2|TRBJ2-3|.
TGTGCCACCAAGCTAGCGGGGACCTACACAGATACGCAGTATTTT
CATKLAGTYTDTQYF
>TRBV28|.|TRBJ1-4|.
TGTGCCAGCAGGGGGGGGATAGCTGGAGGGGAACGACTGTTTTTT
CASRGGIAGGERLFF
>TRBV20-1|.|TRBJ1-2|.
TGCAGTGCTAGTACATTGGACTATGGCTACACCTTC
CSASTLDYGYTF
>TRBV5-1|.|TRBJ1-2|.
TGCGCCAGCAGCTTCGGGGGGATGTGGTATGGCTACACCTTC
CASSFGGMWYGYTF
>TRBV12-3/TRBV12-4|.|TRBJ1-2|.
TGTGCCAGCTCCCGGGACTACTTTTACGGCTACACCTTC
CASSRDYFYGYTF
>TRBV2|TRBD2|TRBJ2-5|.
TGTGCCAGCAGTGAGGGACTAGCGGGGGGCCAAGAGACCCAGTACTTC
CASSEGLAGGQETQYF
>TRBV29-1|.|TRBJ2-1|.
TGCAGTACAGGGAGTGTTTACAATGAGCAGTTCTTC
CSTGSVYNEQFF
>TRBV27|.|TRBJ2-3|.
TGTGCCAGCAGCTGGACAGTAGCAGATACGCAGTATTTT
CASSWTVADTQYF
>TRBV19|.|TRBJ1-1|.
TGTGCCAGTAGTATAGTCCGATGGAGAGGGAACACTGAAGCTTTCTTT
CASSIVRWRGNTEAFF
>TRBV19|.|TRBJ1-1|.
TGTGCCAGTAGTATCAGGGTCGCCTCCCTGAACACTGAAGCTTTCTTT
CASSIRVASLNTEAFF
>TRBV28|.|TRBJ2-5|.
TGTGCCAGCAGTTTAGGCAGGTACCAAGAGACCCAGTACTTC
CASSLGRYQETQYF
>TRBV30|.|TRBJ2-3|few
TGTGCCTGGAGTCCCGACGGGGGACTCACAGATACGCAGTATTTT
CAWSPDGGLTDTQYF
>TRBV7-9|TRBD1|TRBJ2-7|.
TGTGCCAGCAGCGCGGGACAGGGTCGAGACGAGCAGTACTTC
CASSAGQGRDEQYF
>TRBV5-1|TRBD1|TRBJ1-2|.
TGCGCCAGCAGCGCGGGACAGGGTAACTATGGCTACACCTTC
CASSAGQGNYGYTF
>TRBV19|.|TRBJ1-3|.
TGTGCCAGTAGTATAGCCCCTTCTGGAAACACCATATATTTT
CASSIAPSGNTIYF